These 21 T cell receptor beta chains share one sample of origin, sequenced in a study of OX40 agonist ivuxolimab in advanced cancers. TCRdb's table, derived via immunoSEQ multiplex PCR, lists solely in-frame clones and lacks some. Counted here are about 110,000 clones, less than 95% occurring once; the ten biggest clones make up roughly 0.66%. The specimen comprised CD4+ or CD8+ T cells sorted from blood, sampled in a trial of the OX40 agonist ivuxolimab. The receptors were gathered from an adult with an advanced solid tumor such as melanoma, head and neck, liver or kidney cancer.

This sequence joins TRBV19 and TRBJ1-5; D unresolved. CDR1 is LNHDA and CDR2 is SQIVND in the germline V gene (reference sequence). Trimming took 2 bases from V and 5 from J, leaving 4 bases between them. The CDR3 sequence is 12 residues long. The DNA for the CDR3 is TGTGCCAGTAGTATACTGGATCAGCCCCAGCATTTT. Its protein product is CASSILDQPQHF.

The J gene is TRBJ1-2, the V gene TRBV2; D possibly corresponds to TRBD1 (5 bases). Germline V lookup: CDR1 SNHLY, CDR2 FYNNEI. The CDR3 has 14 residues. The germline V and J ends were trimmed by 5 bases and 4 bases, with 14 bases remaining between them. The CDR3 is CASSLQGPLYGYTF. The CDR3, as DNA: TGTGCCAGCAGTCTCCAGGGTCCCCTCTATGGCTACACCTTC.

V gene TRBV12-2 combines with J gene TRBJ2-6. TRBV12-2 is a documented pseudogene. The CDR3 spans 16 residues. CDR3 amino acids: CASRFRRAAGANVLTF. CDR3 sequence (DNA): TGTGCAAGTCGCTTTAGACGGGCTGCTGGGGCCAACGTCCTGACTTTC.

The DNA for the CDR3 is TGTGCCAGTAGGAACCAGGTGCGCACTGAAGCTTTCTTT. Translating it yields CASRNQVRTEAFF. The J gene is TRBJ1-1, the V gene TRBV19, with D hard to call. The CDR3 covers 13 residues. Germline assignment: CDR1 LNHDA and CDR2 SQIVND (reference sequence). Trimming pared 6 bases from V and 4 bases from J, leaving 12 bases between.

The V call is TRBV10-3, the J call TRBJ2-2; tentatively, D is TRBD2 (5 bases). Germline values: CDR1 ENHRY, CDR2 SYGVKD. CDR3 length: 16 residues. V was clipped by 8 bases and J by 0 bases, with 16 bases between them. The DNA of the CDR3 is TGTGCCATCCAGTCTACGGCTAGCACGAACACCGGGGAGCTGTTTTTT. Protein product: CAIQSTASTNTGELFF.

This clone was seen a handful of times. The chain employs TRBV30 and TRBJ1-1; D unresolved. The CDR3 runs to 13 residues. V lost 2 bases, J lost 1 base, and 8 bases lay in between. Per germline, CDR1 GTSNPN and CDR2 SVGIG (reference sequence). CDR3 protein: CAWSISSNTEAFF. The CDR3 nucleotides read TGTGCCTGGAGTATCTCGTCGAACACTGAAGCTTTCTTT.

CDR3 sequence (DNA): TGTGCCAGCAGCGTAGAACCTACGAACACCGGGGAGCTGTTTTTT. This translates into CASSVEPTNTGELFF. This sequence joins TRBV9 and TRBJ2-2, with no clear D. The CDR3 has 15 amino acids. The germline CDR1 and CDR2 sequences are SGDLS and YYNGEE. V was pared by 0 bases and J by 0 bases, with 6 bases between.

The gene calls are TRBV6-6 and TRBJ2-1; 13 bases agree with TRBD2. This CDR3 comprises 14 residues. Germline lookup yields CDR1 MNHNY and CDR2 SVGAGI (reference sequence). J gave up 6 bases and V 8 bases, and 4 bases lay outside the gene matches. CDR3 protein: CASYRTSGSNEQFF. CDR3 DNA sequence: TGTGCCAGCTACCGGACTAGCGGGAGCAATGAGCAGTTCTTC.

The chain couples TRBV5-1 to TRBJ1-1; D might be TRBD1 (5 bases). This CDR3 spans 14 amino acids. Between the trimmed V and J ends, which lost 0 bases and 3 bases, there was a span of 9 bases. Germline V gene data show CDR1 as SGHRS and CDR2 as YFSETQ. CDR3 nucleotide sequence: TGCGCCAGCAGCTTGGCGGGGACGGACACTGAAGCTTTCTTT. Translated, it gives CASSLAGTDTEAFF.

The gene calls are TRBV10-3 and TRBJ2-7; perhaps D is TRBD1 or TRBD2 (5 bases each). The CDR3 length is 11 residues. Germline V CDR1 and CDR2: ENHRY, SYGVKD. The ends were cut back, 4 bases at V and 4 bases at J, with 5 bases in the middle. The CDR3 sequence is CAISGGYEQYF. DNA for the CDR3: TGTGCCATCAGTGGGGGGTACGAGCAGTACTTC.

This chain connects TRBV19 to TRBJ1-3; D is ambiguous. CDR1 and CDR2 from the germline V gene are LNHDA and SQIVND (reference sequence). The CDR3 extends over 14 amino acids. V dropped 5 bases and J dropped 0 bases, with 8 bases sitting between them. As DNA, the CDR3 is TGTGCCAGTAGTGGACTGAGCTCTGGAAACACCATATATTTT. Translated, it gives CASSGLSSGNTIYF.

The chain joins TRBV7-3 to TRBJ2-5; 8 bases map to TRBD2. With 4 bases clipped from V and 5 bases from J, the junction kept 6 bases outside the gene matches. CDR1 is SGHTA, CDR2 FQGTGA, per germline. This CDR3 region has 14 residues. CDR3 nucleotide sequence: TGTGCCAGCAGCTCTCCGACTAGCGACGAGACCCAGTACTTC. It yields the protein CASSSPTSDETQYF.

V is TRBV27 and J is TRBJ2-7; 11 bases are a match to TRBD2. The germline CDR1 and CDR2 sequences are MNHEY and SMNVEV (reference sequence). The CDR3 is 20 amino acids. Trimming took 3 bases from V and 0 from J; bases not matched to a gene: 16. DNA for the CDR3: TGTGCCAGCAGTTTCTCGATCGGTACTAGCGGGAGTCCTCGCTCCTACGAGCAGTACTTC. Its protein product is CASSFSIGTSGSPRSYEQYF.

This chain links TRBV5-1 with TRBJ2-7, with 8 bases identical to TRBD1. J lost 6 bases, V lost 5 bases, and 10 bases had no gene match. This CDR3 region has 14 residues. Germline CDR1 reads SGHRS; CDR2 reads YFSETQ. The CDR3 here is CASRASQGAGEQYF. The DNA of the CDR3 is TGCGCCAGCAGGGCGAGCCAGGGGGCGGGCGAGCAGTACTTC. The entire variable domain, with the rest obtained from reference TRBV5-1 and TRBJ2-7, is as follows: KAGVTQTPRYLIKTRGQQVTLSCSPISGHRSVSWYQQTPGQGLQFLFEYFSETQRNKGNFPGRFSGRQFSNSRSEMNVSTLELGDSALYLCASRASQGAGEQYFGPGTRLTVT.

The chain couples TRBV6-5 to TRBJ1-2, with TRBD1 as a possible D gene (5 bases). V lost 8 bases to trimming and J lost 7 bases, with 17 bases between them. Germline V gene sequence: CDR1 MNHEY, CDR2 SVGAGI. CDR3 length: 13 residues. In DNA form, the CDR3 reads TGTGCCAGCCGGGGACGGGAGGGAGGTGGCTACACCTTC. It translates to CASRGREGGGYTF.

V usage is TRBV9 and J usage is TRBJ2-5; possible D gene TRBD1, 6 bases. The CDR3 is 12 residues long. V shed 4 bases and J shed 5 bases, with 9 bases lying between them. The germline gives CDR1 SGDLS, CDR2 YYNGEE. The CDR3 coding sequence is TGTGCCAGCAGCCCCCAGGGGGAGACCCAGTACTTC. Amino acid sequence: CASSPQGETQYF.

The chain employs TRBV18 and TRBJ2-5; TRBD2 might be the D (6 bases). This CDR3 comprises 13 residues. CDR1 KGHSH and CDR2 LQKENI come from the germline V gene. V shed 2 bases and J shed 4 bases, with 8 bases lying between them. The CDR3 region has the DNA TGTGCCAGCTCACCAAATAGCGGAGAGACCCAGTACTTC. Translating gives CASSPNSGETQYF.

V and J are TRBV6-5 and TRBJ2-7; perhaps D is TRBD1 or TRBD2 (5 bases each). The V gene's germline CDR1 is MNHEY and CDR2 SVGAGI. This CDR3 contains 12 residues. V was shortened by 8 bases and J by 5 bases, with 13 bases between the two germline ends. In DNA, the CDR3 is TGTGCCAGCGGGACGGCGAGGGACGAGCAGTACTTC. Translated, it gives CASGTARDEQYF.

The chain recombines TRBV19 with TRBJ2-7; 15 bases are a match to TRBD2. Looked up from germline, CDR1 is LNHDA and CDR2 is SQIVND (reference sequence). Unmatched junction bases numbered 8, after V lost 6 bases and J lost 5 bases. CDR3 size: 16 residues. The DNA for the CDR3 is TGTGCCAGTAGCCGATCAGGACTAGCGGGAGGGGACGAGCAGTACTTC. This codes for CASSRSGLAGGDEQYF.

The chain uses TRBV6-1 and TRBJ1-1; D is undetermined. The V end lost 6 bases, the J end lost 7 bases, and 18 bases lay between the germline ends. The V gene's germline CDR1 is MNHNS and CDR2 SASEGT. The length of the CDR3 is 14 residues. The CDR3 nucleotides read TGTGCCAGCAGAGCAGGAATCACCAATTATGAAGCTTTCTTT. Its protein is CASRAGITNYEAFF.

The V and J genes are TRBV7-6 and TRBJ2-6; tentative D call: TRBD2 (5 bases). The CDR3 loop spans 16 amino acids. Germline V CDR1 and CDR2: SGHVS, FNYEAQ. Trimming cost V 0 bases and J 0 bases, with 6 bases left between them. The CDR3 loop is CASSLAGSSGANVLTF. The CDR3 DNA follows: TGTGCCAGCAGCTTAGCGGGGAGCTCTGGGGCCAACGTCCTGACTTTC.